This TCR beta chain stems from a study of T cell changes during pregnancy in multiple sclerosis. The CDR3 consists of 16 residues. Germline values: CDR1 SGHVS, CDR2 FQNEAQ. Trimming cost V 3 bases and J 3 bases; bases outside gene matches: 4. The table came from immunoSEQ multiplex PCR; TCRdb's copy has only in-frame clones and leaves some out. The sample yields 28,000 or so clones, almost 90% seen once. This chain uses TRBV7-8 with TRBJ2-1; TRBD1 matches 11 bases. This TCR was sampled from a female donor with multiple sclerosis, enrolled in a pregnancy study. This specimen was CD8+ T cells from peripheral blood mononuclear cells, taken in the second trimester of pregnancy. The CDR3 is CASSFRTGGFYNEQFF. The CDR3 DNA reads as TGTGCCAGCAGCTTTCGGACAGGGGGCTTCTACAATGAGCAGTTCTTC.